This is a list of T cell receptor beta chains from one sample in a study of T cell responses to AZD1222 COVID-19 vaccine. Profiled with immunoSEQ multiplex PCR; TCRdb holds only in-frame clones, not every one. The sample has about 110,000 clones, roughly 90% seen once. Sequenced here: peripheral blood, sampled on day 0 of MenACWY control vaccination. The receptors come from an adult in good health. CDR3s include the opening cysteine and the closing phenylalanine or tryptophan. The D gene is left open where the match is weak. Expanded clones are given a class, and other clones once, few, many or no size at all.

>.|TRBV2|TRBJ2-3|TRBD2
TGTGCCAGCAGTGAGACGGGACTACCCACCGATACGCAGTATTTT
CASSETGLPTDTQYF
>once|TRBV24-1|TRBJ2-1|TRBD2
TGTGCCACCAGTGGAACAGCGGGGGGGCGCAATGAGCAGTTCTTC
CATSGTAGGRNEQFF
>once|TRBV18|TRBJ1-4|.
TGTGCCACCGCGAGCCGGCCAACTAATGAAAAACTGTTTTTT
CATASRPTNEKLFF
>.|TRBV3-1/TRBV3-2|TRBJ1-2|.
TGTGCCAGCAGCCAGACTCCTTCGGATGGCTACACCTTC
CASSQTPSDGYTF
>.|TRBV11-3|TRBJ2-1|.
TGTGCCAGCAGCCCCCGGCTGGATTCTCTCCGGGACGAGCAGTTCTTC
CASSPRLDSLRDEQFF
>.|TRBV6-5|TRBJ1-2|.
TGTGCCAGCAGAGGAGGGACGGAGGGCCATGGCTACACCTTC
CASRGGTEGHGYTF
>.|TRBV5-4|TRBJ2-4|.
TGTGCCAGCAGCTCGGGGAGTGGGGCCAAAAACATTCAGTACTTC
CASSSGSGAKNIQYF
>.|TRBV6-5|TRBJ2-2|.
TGTGCCAGCAGTTCGACCGACTGGTGGACCGGGGAGCTGTTTTTT
CASSSTDWWTGELFF
>once|TRBV4-2|TRBJ2-3|TRBD1
TGTGCCAGCAGCCAAGGCCTCCGGACAGGGGACGGCACAGATACGCAGTATTTT
CASSQGLRTGDGTDTQYF
>.|TRBV19|TRBJ2-5|TRBD1
TGTGCCAGTAAAAGGATACAGGGGGCAGGGGAGACCCAGTACTTC
CASKRIQGAGETQYF
>.|TRBV29-1|TRBJ1-2|.
TGCAGCGTTGAACGGGGTTATGGCTACACCTTC
CSVERGYGYTF
>.|TRBV19|TRBJ2-7|TRBD1
TGTGCCAGTAGTAGTGGGACAGGTCCCTACGAGCAGTACTTC
CASSSGTGPYEQYF
>.|TRBV9|TRBJ1-1|.
TGTGCCAGCAGCGTAGAAGGTCAGGGGTCGGCTTTCTTT
CASSVEGQGSAFF
>.|TRBV4-2|TRBJ2-7|TRBD2
TGTGCCAGCAGCCAAGATCCAGCGGGGGCCGGGGAGCAGTACTTC
CASSQDPAGAGEQYF
>.|TRBV5-1|TRBJ2-1|TRBD1
TGCGCCAGCACCCTTACCGGACAGGGTTCCTACAATGAGCAGTTCTTC
CASTLTGQGSYNEQFF
>.|TRBV2|TRBJ2-1|.
TGTGCCAGCGCCTTGGCGGGGGCCACCAATGAGCAGTTCTTC
CASALAGATNEQFF
>.|TRBV6-2/TRBV6-3|TRBJ2-3|.
TGTGCCAGCAGTTACTCAGTCGGAACAGATACGCAGTATTTT
CASSYSVGTDTQYF
>.|TRBV11-1|TRBJ1-1|.
TGTGCCAGCAGCTTAAGAACCAACACTGAAGCTTTCTTT
CASSLRTNTEAFF
>.|TRBV6-5|TRBJ1-6|.
TGTGCCGGTAGGGGGAGATTGTTTAATTCACCCCTCCACTTT
CAGRGRLFNSPLHF
>.|TRBV3-1/TRBV3-2|TRBJ1-2|TRBD1
TGTGCCAGCAGCCAAGGACAGGGCTATGGCTACACCTTC
CASSQGQGYGYTF
>.|TRBV10-3|TRBJ1-5|.
TGTGCCATCAGTGAGGGGGGAACGGGTCAGCCCCAGCATTTT
CAISEGGTGQPQHF
>.|TRBV19|TRBJ1-1|TRBD1
TGTGCCAGTAGCCCCGGACAGGCCAAGAGGGACACTGAAGCTTTCTTT
CASSPGQAKRDTEAFF
>.|TRBV3-1/TRBV3-2|TRBJ1-1|.
TGTGCCAGCAGCCAAGATACGGCAGGACCTATGAACACTGAAGCTTTCTTT
CASSQDTAGPMNTEAFF
>.|TRBV5-5|TRBJ2-7|.
TGTGCCAGCAGCCCAGGCGGGATTACAACCTACGAGCAGTACTTC
CASSPGGITTYEQYF
>.|TRBV9|TRBJ1-3|.
TGTGCCAGCAGCGTAGGAGGTCAGGACTCTGGAAACACCATATATTTT
CASSVGGQDSGNTIYF
>.|TRBV5-5|TRBJ2-2|.
TGTGCCAGCAGCTTGTGGCAGGGTATCACCGGGGAGCTGTTTTTT
CASSLWQGITGELFF
>.|TRBV27|TRBJ1-4|.
TGTGCCAGCAAGATCGAGGGGTTGACAGCAACTAATGAAAAACTGTTTTTT
CASKIEGLTATNEKLFF
>.|TRBV9|TRBJ1-6|.
TGTGCCAGCAGCGCGTCCGGGGGCGAGTATAATTCACCCCTCCACTTT
CASSASGGEYNSPLHF
>few|TRBV2|TRBJ1-2|.
TGTGCCAGCAGTGATGTGTCAGGTTATGGCTACACCTTC
CASSDVSGYGYTF
>.|TRBV6-5|TRBJ1-2|.
TGTGCCAGCACCCAGGGTTACGGCTACACCTTC
CASTQGYGYTF
>.|TRBV29-1|TRBJ2-5|.
TGCAGCGTTGGGGGTATTGAGACCCAGTACTTC
CSVGGIETQYF
>.|TRBV30|TRBJ1-1|.
TGTGCGGCGGAGGAGGGGAACACTGAAGCTTTCTTT
CAAEEGNTEAFF
>.|TRBV18|TRBJ1-4|.
TGTGCCAGCTCACCCAGGAGGACGGGAACTAATGAAAAACTGTTTTTT
CASSPRRTGTNEKLFF
>.|TRBV7-2|TRBJ1-6|.
TGTGCCAGCAGCCACAATCGCAGGGGTACGAATTCACCCCTCCACTTT
CASSHNRRGTNSPLHF
>.|TRBV1|TRBJ1-5|.
TGCACCAGCAGCCAAGTCCACAGGTGGGATCAGCCCCAGCATTTT
CTSSQVHRWDQPQHF
>.|TRBV3-1/TRBV3-2|TRBJ1-1|TRBD1
TGTGCCAGCAGACTACTTTGGACAGGGGGGACGAACACTGAAGCTTTCTTT
CASRLLWTGGTNTEAFF
>.|TRBV4-1|TRBJ1-5|.
TGCGCCAGCAGCGAGACAGGCCTCAATCAGCCCCAGCATTTT
CASSETGLNQPQHF
>.|TRBV3-1/TRBV3-2|TRBJ2-1|TRBD2
TGTGCCAGCAGCCCCCTCCTAGCGGGGGATAATGAGCAGTTCTTC
CASSPLLAGDNEQFF
>.|TRBV4-3|TRBJ1-6|.
TGCGCCAGCAGCCAAGATCCGGGGGATTCACCCCTCCACTTT
CASSQDPGDSPLHF
>.|TRBV7-9|TRBJ1-2|.
TGTGCCAGCAGCTCGATAAGACAAGTCCCTTTGAATGGCTACACCTTC
CASSSIRQVPLNGYTF
>.|TRBV7-2|TRBJ1-1|.
TGTGCCAGCAGCTTACCGCACTCACAGGGCCAGAACACTGAAGCTTTCTTT
CASSLPHSQGQNTEAFF
>.|TRBV30|TRBJ1-1|.
TGTGCCTGGAGTGTGTCAGCAGAAGCTTTCTTT
CAWSVSAEAFF
>.|TRBV2|TRBJ2-5|.
TGTGCCAGCAGTCGAGAGACCCAGTACTTC
CASSRETQYF
>.|TRBV7-9|TRBJ2-7|.
TGTGCCAGCAGCGCGGTTTGGAACTACGAGCAGTACTTC
CASSAVWNYEQYF
>.|TRBV12-3/TRBV12-4|TRBJ2-1|.
TGTGCCAGCTATGGGGGTTACAATGAGCAGTTCTTC
CASYGGYNEQFF
>.|TRBV7-2|TRBJ1-2|.
TGTGCCAGCAGCTTAGCAGGGGACTATGGCTACACCTTC
CASSLAGDYGYTF
>.|TRBV27|TRBJ2-6|.
TGTGCCAGCAGTTTATCGAGTCCGAGAGCTGGGGCCAACGTCCTGACTTTC
CASSLSSPRAGANVLTF
>.|TRBV29-1|TRBJ1-2|.
TGCAGCGTGGGGTCAGAGTCCGGCTACACCTTC
CSVGSESGYTF
>.|TRBV7-9|TRBJ1-1|.
TGTGCCAGCAGCTTAGCGATCCACAGCAACACTGAAGCTTTCTTT
CASSLAIHSNTEAFF
>.|TRBV28|TRBJ2-6|.
TGTGCCAGCAGCCGGGACGGGTCTGGGGCCAACGTCCTGACTTTC
CASSRDGSGANVLTF
>once|TRBV9|TRBJ1-2|TRBD1
TGTGCCAGCAGCGTAGAACAGGGGCTCTATGGCTACACCTTC
CASSVEQGLYGYTF
>.|TRBV11-2|TRBJ2-2|.
TGTGCCAGCAGCCCCTCCTCGGTCGGGGAGCTGTTTTTT
CASSPSSVGELFF
>.|TRBV18|TRBJ2-1|.
TGTGCCAGCTCACCAACCCCAACGCTCTCCAATGAGCAGTTCTTC
CASSPTPTLSNEQFF
>.|TRBV28|TRBJ2-3|TRBD2
TGTGCCAGCAGTCCCCCCACCAGCGGGGGGACCACAGATACGCAGTATTTT
CASSPPTSGGTTDTQYF
>.|TRBV7-2|TRBJ1-5|TRBD1
TGTGCCAGCAGCGCCGGACAGGGGTCTAATCAGCCCCAGCATTTT
CASSAGQGSNQPQHF
>.|TRBV29-1|TRBJ2-1|.
TGCAGCGCGGAGGGCGGGGAAGGCTCCTACAATGAGCAGTTCTTC
CSAEGGEGSYNEQFF